This TCR beta chain was found in a study of PD-L1 blockade in urothelial cancer. Study details: Median T cell yield from blood was about 150,000.

V was pared by 0 bases and J by 12 bases, with 3 bases of the junction left unmatched. Germline V gene sequence: CDR1 WSHSY, CDR2 SAAADI. This CDR3 region has 14 residues. The method was immunoSEQ multiplex PCR; TCRdb's version includes in-frame clones alone and lacks a portion of them. The top ten hold approximately 2.9% of the sample, which has 50,000 to 65,000 clones, 86% seen once. Each individual provided 1 to 8 samples (taken pretreatment and on-treatment). The source is a man over 45 with urothelial cancer. The chain has TRBV10-2 and TRBJ2-7; 15 nucleotides align to TRBD2. The sample consisted of PBMCs, taken around atezolizumab (anti-PD-L1) treatment. The CDR3 DNA follows: TGCGCCAGCAGTGAGTCGGGACTAGCGGGAGGACTGTACTTC. It translates to CASSESGLAGGLYF.